The 29 T cell receptor beta chains below all came from one sample that was sequenced in a study of control samples from healthy donors and cancer patients. The repertoire was sequenced with immunoSEQ multiplex PCR; TCRdb's copy has only in-frame clones and lacks some. The sample gives some 200,000 clones, 85% to 95% of which show up once; about 1.6% is in the top ten. Sequencing was performed on blood. These receptors all stem from a man in his fifties or sixties in good health.

The gene calls are TRBV5-5 and TRBJ1-2, with 12 bases aligning to TRBD1. CDR1 and CDR2 (germline): SGHKS, YYEKEE (reference sequence). This CDR3 region has 17 residues. The V segment lost 4 bases and the J segment 4 bases; nucleotides outside the gene matches: 11. The DNA of the CDR3 is TGTGCCAGCAGCGGGGGACAGGGGGCCTTTCGGTTCTATGGCTACACCTTC. It is translated as CASSGGQGAFRFYGYTF.

The gene calls are TRBV18 and TRBJ2-2; TRBD1 agrees at 10 bases. In germline, CDR1 is KGHSH, CDR2 LQKENI. This CDR3 is 15 amino acids long. Losses at the gene ends were 2 bases for V and 3 bases for J; bases not matched to a gene: 0. The CDR3 region has the DNA TGTGCCAGCTCACCAGGGACAGGGGACACCGGGGAGCTGTTTTTT. Translated: CASSPGTGDTGELFF.

The chain is built from TRBV4-2 and TRBJ2-7; unclear D gene. The V gene's germline CDR1 is LGHNA and CDR2 YNFKEQ. There are 14 residues in the CDR3. Deletions cut 0 bases from V and 2 bases from J, with 8 bases between. This chain's CDR3 is CASSQERNPYEQYF. The CDR3 nucleotides are TGTGCCAGCAGCCAAGAAAGGAACCCCTACGAGCAGTACTTC.

The chain couples TRBV28 to TRBJ1-4; no definite D call. V was pared by 7 bases and J by 1 base, with 10 bases between. This CDR3 has 14 amino acids. Germline CDR1 is MDHEN and CDR2 is SYDVKM. DNA for the CDR3: TGTGCCAGCAATTTCGGCTTAACTAATGAAAAACTGTTTTTT. Amino acid sequence: CASNFGLTNEKLFF.

This chain connects TRBV4-3 to TRBJ1-4; D gene uncertain. Germline lookup yields CDR1 LGHNA and CDR2 YSLEER. V was clipped by 9 bases and J by 2 bases, with 22 bases between them. This CDR3 has 17 amino acids. Here the CDR3 DNA reads TGCGCCAGTTTCCACAAAAGGGCCCAGACGACTAATGAAAAACTGTTTTTT. Encoded protein: CASFHKRAQTTNEKLFF.

In its sample, this clone was seen once. The chain employs TRBV19 and TRBJ2-3, with D possibly matching TRBD2 (6 bases). Germline loops: CDR1 LNHDA, CDR2 SQIVND (reference sequence). The length of the CDR3 is 15 residues. The V gene lost 3 bases and the J gene lost 1 base, with 11 bases spanning the gap. In DNA form, the CDR3 reads TGTGCCAGTAGTATGGGGGGTTCTGGCACAGATACGCAGTATTTT. Translated, it gives CASSMGGSGTDTQYF.

Only one count was recorded for this clone. V usage is TRBV3-1 (or the pseudogene TRBV3-2) and J usage is TRBJ2-3, with D unresolved. Trimming removed 0 bases from V and 4 bases from J, with 8 bases in between. This CDR3 contains 14 residues. The germline CDR1 and CDR2 sequences are LGHDT and YNNKEL (reference sequence). CDR3 residues: CASSQDPSADTQYF. The DNA for the CDR3 is TGTGCCAGCAGCCAAGATCCCAGCGCAGATACGCAGTATTTT.

The chain has TRBV19 and TRBJ1-1; perhaps TRBD1 as D (6 bases). CDR1 and CDR2 from the germline V gene are LNHDA and SQIVND (reference sequence). The CDR3 totals 18 residues. Trimming shortened V by 0 bases and J by 2 bases, and 19 bases separated the two germline ends. CDR3 in amino acids: CASSIDPGQYLRNTEAFF. The DNA of the CDR3 is TGTGCCAGTAGTATAGATCCGGGACAATATTTACGAAACACTGAAGCTTTCTTT. Full variable domain (rest looked up from reference TRBV19 and TRBJ1-1): DGGITQSPKYLFRKEGQNVTLSCEQNLNHDAMYWYRQDPGQGLRLIYYSQIVNDFQKGDIAEGYSVSREKKESFPLTVTSAQKNPTAFYLCASSIDPGQYLRNTEAFFGQGTRLTVV.

The V and J genes are TRBV9 and TRBJ1-6; possible D gene TRBD1, 6 bases. Trimming took off 3 bases at V and 8 bases at J, with 18 bases between the two ends. CDR1 is SGDLS, CDR2 YYNGEE, per germline. The CDR3 spans 16 residues. The CDR3 loop reads CASSGAGGRGYSPLHF. For the CDR3, the DNA is TGTGCCAGCAGCGGCGCGGGGGGGCGAGGTTATTCACCCCTCCACTTT.

The chain employs TRBV5-1 and TRBJ1-1, with D perhaps TRBD1 (5 bases). V gave up 3 bases and J gave up 0 bases, with 9 bases separating them. The CDR3 runs 14 residues. CDR1 SGHRS and CDR2 YFSETQ come from the germline V gene. In nucleotides, the CDR3 is TGCGCCAGCAGCTGGGGCGCCCTGAACACTGAAGCTTTCTTT. It codes for CASSWGALNTEAFF.

This chain uses TRBV7-3 with TRBJ2-7; 7 nucleotides line up with TRBD1. Trimming cost V 4 bases and J 1 base; bases outside gene matches: 4. Germline CDR1 SGHTA, CDR2 FQGTGA. The CDR3 contains 14 residues. CDR3 DNA: TGTGCCAGCAGCTCCCTGGACAGGTCCTACGAGCAGTACTTC. Protein sequence: CASSSLDRSYEQYF.

With regard to this clone: Other DNA sequences in the sample encode the same CDR3. The V and J genes are TRBV7-3 and TRBJ1-1, with 8 bases fitting TRBD1. Germline CDR1 is SGHTA and CDR2 is FQGTGA. V was pared by 2 bases and J by 2 bases, with 1 base of the junction left unmatched. This CDR3 comprises 14 residues. The CDR3 DNA reads as TGTGCCAGCAGCTTAGACAGGGGTAACACTGAAGCTTTCTTT. Protein sequence: CASSLDRGNTEAFF.

J is TRBJ1-2 and V is TRBV3-1 (or the pseudogene TRBV3-2); a possible D gene is TRBD1 (5 bases). CDR3 size: 11 residues. V gave up 4 bases and J gave up 5 bases, with 5 bases separating them. In germline, CDR1 is LGHDT, CDR2 YNNKEL (reference sequence). CDR3 DNA: TGTGCCAGCAGCCGGGGGTATGGCTACACCTTC. Translation gives CASSRGYGYTF.

The V call is TRBV7-2, the J call TRBJ2-6; 8 bases fit TRBD2. This CDR3 spans 17 amino acids. Germline lookup yields CDR1 SGHTA and CDR2 FQGNSA. The junction had 9 bases not matched to a gene; V was cut back by 5 bases and J by 3 bases. The CDR3 loop is CASSRGGPSGGANVLTF. CDR3 nucleotide sequence: TGTGCCAGCAGCCGGGGGGGACCGTCCGGTGGGGCCAACGTCCTGACTTTC.

The table lists this clone with a count of one. The rearrangement links TRBV6-5 to TRBJ2-4; D may correspond to TRBD1 or TRBD2 (6 bases each). The CDR3 runs to 13 residues. Trimming left V 3 bases short and J 9 bases short, with 12 bases between. Per the germline V gene, CDR1 is MNHEY and CDR2 is SVGAGI. Written as DNA, the CDR3 is TGTGCCAGCAGTTATTCGGGGGCGGGCATTCAGTACTTC. Translation gives CASSYSGAGIQYF.

The CDR3 nucleotides are TGTGCCAGCAGCCGCTTTAACGCGGGGGGGAATAATGAGCAGTTCTTC. This sequence encodes CASSRFNAGGNNEQFF. The rearrangement uses TRBV7-2 and TRBJ2-1; 9 bases match TRBD2. There are 16 residues in the CDR3. J was trimmed by 7 bases and V by 5 bases; bases with no gene match: 12. The V gene's germline CDR1 is SGHTA and CDR2 FQGNSA.

This chain connects TRBV5-1 to TRBJ2-5; no reliable D call. The CDR3 has 12 residues. Trimming pared 1 base from V and 3 bases from J, leaving 4 bases between. Germline V lookup: CDR1 SGHRS, CDR2 YFSETQ. The CDR3 DNA follows: TGCGCCAGCAGCTTGTCAGAAGAGACCCAGTACTTC. Its translation is CASSLSEETQYF.

The chain joins TRBV2 to TRBJ1-2; 9 bases are a match to TRBD1. J lost 8 bases, V lost 4 bases, and 8 bases had no gene match. Looked up from germline, CDR1 is SNHLY and CDR2 is FYNNEI. The CDR3 totals 14 residues. CDR3 sequence (DNA): TGTGCCAGCAGTGCGGAACAGGGGGCGATAGGCTACACCTTC. This sequence encodes CASSAEQGAIGYTF. The full variable domain, with the rest looked up from reference TRBV2 and TRBJ1-2, is EPEVTQTPSHQVTQMGQEVILRCVPISNHLYFYWYRQILGQKVEFLVSFYNNEISEKSEIFDDQFSVERPDGSNFTLKIRSTKLEDSAMYFCASSAEQGAIGYTFGSGTRLTVV.

The rearrangement links TRBV2 to TRBJ1-5, with TRBD1 identical over 8 bases. The CDR3 is made up of 15 amino acids. Losses at the gene ends were 1 base for V and 5 bases for J; bases not matched to a gene: 4. Germline CDR1 reads SNHLY; CDR2 reads FYNNEI. CDR3 sequence reads: CASSEGRQGYQPQHF. The CDR3 bases are TGTGCCAGCAGTGAAGGTCGACAGGGGTATCAGCCCCAGCATTTT.

J is TRBJ1-6 and V is TRBV10-3, with TRBD1 matching over 8 bases. Germline CDR1 and CDR2: ENHRY and SYGVKD. The CDR3 is 13 amino acids. V was pared by 6 bases and J by 7 bases, with 2 bases of the junction left unmatched. In DNA, the CDR3 is TGTGCCATCAGGGACAGGGCCAATTCACCCCTCCACTTT. Translated: CAIRDRANSPLHF.

The chain combines TRBV29-1 with TRBJ1-6; no firm D call. V lost 7 bases and J lost 5, with 15 bases in between. This CDR3 has 14 residues. The germline V gene encodes CDR1 SQVTM and CDR2 ANQGSEA. The CDR3: CSDKRARNNSPLHF. As DNA, the CDR3 is TGCAGCGACAAGCGGGCCCGGAATAATTCACCCCTCCACTTT. Full variable domain (missing parts from reference TRBV29-1 and TRBJ1-6): SAVISQKPSRDICQRGTSLTIQCQVDSQVTMMFWYRQQPGQSLTLIATANQGSEATYESGFVIDKFPISRPNLTFSTLTVSNMSPEDSSIYLCSDKRARNNSPLHFGNGTRLTVT.

The J gene is TRBJ1-1, the V gene TRBV5-5; TRBD1 matches 7 bases. The V and J ends lost 2 bases and 5 bases, in that order; junction bases with no gene match: 12. Germline CDR1 and CDR2: SGHKS and YYEKEE (reference sequence). CDR3 length: 16 residues. CDR3 sequence: CASSFPPRGPGTEAFF. In DNA, the CDR3 is TGTGCCAGCAGCTTCCCCCCAAGGGGGCCGGGTACTGAAGCTTTCTTT. Full variable domain (remainder filled in from reference TRBV5-5 and TRBJ1-1): DAGVTQSPTHLIKTRGQQVTLRCSPISGHKSVSWYQQVLGQGPQFIFQYYEKEERGRGNFPDRFSARQFPNYSSELNVNALLLGDSALYLCASSFPPRGPGTEAFFGQGTRLTVV.

The V gene is TRBV30, the J gene TRBJ2-2; no definite D call. Deletions cut 1 base from V and 1 base from J, with 7 bases between. The V gene's germline CDR1 is GTSNPN and CDR2 SVGIG (reference sequence). There are 14 residues in the CDR3. The CDR3 bases are TGTGCCTGGAGTGCACAGTGGAACACCGGGGAGCTGTTTTTT. This codes for CAWSAQWNTGELFF.

The chain has TRBV19 and TRBJ2-1; TRBD2 aligns across 12 bases. CDR1 and CDR2 (germline): LNHDA, SQIVND (reference sequence). The junction had 7 bases not matched to a gene; V was cut back by 4 bases and J by 9 bases. The CDR3 is 15 amino acids. The CDR3 DNA reads as TGTGCCAGTAGTACCCTAGCGGGGGGGCGGAGTGAGCAGTTCTTC. It is translated as CASSTLAGGRSEQFF.

The CDR3 here is CASSVEQGGNSPLHF. The CDR3 DNA sequence: TGTGCCAGCAGCGTAGAACAGGGAGGGAATTCACCCCTCCACTTT. The chain links TRBV9 to TRBJ1-6; tentative D call: TRBD1 (6 bases). V was clipped by 0 bases and J by 7 bases, with 11 bases between them. Germline values: CDR1 SGDLS, CDR2 YYNGEE. This CDR3 is 15 amino acids long.

The V call is TRBV7-9, the J call TRBJ1-1, with 8 bases lining up with TRBD1. V trimming: 5 bases; J trimming: 4 bases; junction bases outside the gene matches: 6. Germline values: CDR1 SEHNR, CDR2 FQNEAQ (reference sequence). The CDR3 covers 14 residues. This CDR3 is CASSRITGGTEAFF. The CDR3, as DNA: TGTGCCAGCAGCCGTATCACAGGGGGCACTGAAGCTTTCTTT.

This chain links TRBV2 with TRBJ1-4, with TRBD1 matching 9 bases. Germline V CDR1 and CDR2: SNHLY, FYNNEI. The CDR3 runs to 17 residues. With 4 bases clipped from V and 8 bases from J, the junction kept 14 bases outside the gene matches. CDR3: CASSVLFGRTGGEKLFF. DNA of the CDR3: TGTGCCAGCAGTGTTCTCTTTGGCCGTACAGGGGGCGAAAAACTGTTTTTT.

The chain links TRBV28 to TRBJ1-2, with D uncertain. V shed 4 bases and J shed 6 bases, with 18 bases lying between them. The CDR3 spans 15 residues. Germline V gene data show CDR1 as MDHEN and CDR2 as SYDVKM. The chain's CDR3 is CASSSDVGIRNGYTF. The CDR3 coding sequence is TGTGCCAGCAGTTCCGACGTGGGGATTAGAAATGGCTACACCTTC.

The CDR3 DNA reads as TGCGCCAGCAGCTCCCCTGGCTGGGATACAGAGACCCAGTACTTC. Translating gives CASSSPGWDTETQYF. The chain links TRBV5-1 to TRBJ2-5; D gene uncertain. CDR3 length: 15 residues. The V end lost 3 bases, the J end lost 4 bases, and 16 bases lay between the germline ends. Germline assignment: CDR1 SGHRS and CDR2 YFSETQ.